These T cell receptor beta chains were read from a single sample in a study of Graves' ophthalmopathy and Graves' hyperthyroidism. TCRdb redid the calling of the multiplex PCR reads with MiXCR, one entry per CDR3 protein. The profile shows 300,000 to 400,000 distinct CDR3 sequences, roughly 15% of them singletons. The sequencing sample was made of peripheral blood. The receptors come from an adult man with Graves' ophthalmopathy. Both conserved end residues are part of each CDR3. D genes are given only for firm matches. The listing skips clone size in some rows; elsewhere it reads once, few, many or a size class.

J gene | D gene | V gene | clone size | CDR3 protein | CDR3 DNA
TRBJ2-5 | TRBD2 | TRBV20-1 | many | CSAREGGGPQETQYF | TGCAGTGCTAGAGAAGGCGGGGGGCCACAAGAGACCCAGTACTTC
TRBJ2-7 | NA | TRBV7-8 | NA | CASSSPIAYEQYF | TGTGCCAGCAGCAGTCCAATTGCCTACGAGCAGTACTTC
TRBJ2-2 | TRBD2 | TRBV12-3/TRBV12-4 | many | CASSLRLAGGPGELFF | TGTGCCAGCAGTCTAAGACTAGCGGGGGGGCCCGGGGAGCTGTTTTTT
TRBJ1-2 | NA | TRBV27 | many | CASSLAFRGEWYGYTF | TGTGCCAGCAGCCTAGCCTTCAGGGGAGAGTGGTATGGCTACACCTTC
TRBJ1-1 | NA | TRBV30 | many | CAGRVNTEAFF | TGTGCCGGCAGAGTGAACACTGAAGCTTTCTTT
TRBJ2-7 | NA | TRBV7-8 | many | CASSYFSSSSEQYF | TGTGCCAGCAGTTATTTCTCTTCTAGCTCCGAGCAGTACTTC
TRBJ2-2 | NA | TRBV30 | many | CACTWGTATGELFF | TGTGCCTGTACCTGGGGGACTGCAACCGGGGAGCTGTTTTTT
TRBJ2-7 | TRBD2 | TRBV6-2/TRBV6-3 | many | CASSRSLAGGPYEQYF | TGTGCCAGCAGCCGCTCACTAGCGGGGGGGCCCTACGAGCAGTACTTC
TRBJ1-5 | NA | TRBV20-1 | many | CSARPYDRGDQPQHF | TGCAGTGCTAGACCTTACGACAGAGGGGATCAGCCCCAGCATTTT
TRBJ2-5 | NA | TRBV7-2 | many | CASSPSWVEGLETQYF | TGTGCCAGCAGCCCATCTTGGGTAGAGGGGCTGGAGACCCAGTACTTC
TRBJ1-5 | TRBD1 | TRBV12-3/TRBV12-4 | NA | CASSLWSGGSSNQPQHF | TGTGCCAGCAGTTTATGGTCAGGGGGGTCGAGCAATCAGCCCCAGCATTTT
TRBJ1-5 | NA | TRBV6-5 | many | CASSSRTEDQPQHF | TGTGCCAGCAGTTCACGGACAGAAGATCAGCCCCAGCATTTT
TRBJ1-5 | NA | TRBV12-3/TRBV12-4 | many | CASSLAGPGSNQPQHF | TGTGCCAGCAGTTTAGCAGGGCCGGGGAGCAATCAGCCCCAGCATTTT
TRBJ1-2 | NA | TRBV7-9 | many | CASSAGQNYGYTF | TGTGCCAGCAGCGCAGGACAGAACTATGGCTACACCTTC
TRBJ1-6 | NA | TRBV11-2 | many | CASSLGGSGSPLHF | TGTGCCAGCAGCTTAGGAGGCTCGGGTTCACCCCTCCACTTT
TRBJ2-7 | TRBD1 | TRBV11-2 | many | CASSLEGGPHLYEQYF | TGTGCCAGCAGCTTAGAAGGGGGCCCACACCTCTACGAGCAGTACTTC
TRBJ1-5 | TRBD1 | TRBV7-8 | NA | CASSYATGGQPQRF | TGTGCCAGCAGCTATGCTACAGGGGGGCAGCCCCAGCGTTTT
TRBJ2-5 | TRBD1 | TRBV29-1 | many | CSGQGQNQETQYF | TGCAGCGGACAGGGACAGAACCAAGAGACCCAGTACTTC
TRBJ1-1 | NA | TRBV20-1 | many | CSARRTVNTEAFF | TGCAGTGCTCGCCGGACAGTGAACACTGAAGCTTTCTTT
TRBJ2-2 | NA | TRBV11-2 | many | CASSLNTNTGELFF | TGTGCCAGCAGCTTAAACACGAACACCGGGGAGCTGTTTTTT
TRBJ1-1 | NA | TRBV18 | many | CASSQGNTEAFF | TGTGCCAGCAGTCAGGGGAACACTGAAGCTTTCTTT
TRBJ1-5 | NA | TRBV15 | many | CATSRSRTGNQPQHF | TGTGCCACCAGCAGATCCAGGACAGGCAATCAGCCCCAGCATTTT
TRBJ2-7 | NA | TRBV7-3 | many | CASSYQRGQEQYF | TGTGCCAGCAGCTACCAAAGGGGTCAGGAGCAGTACTTC
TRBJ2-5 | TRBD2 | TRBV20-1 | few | CSARDFRGGSPETQYF | TGCAGTGCTAGAGATTTTCGCGGGGGGAGCCCAGAGACCCAGTACTTC
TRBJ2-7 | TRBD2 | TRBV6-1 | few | CASSGGLAGLLVEQYF | TGTGCCAGCAGTGGAGGACTAGCGGGACTATTAGTTGAGCAGTACTTC
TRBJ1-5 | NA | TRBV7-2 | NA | CASSLEGVGNQPQHF | TGTGCCAGCAGCTTAGAAGGGGTGGGCAATCAGCCCCAGCATTTT
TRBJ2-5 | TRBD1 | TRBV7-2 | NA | CASSLQQGVETQYF | TGTGCCAGCAGCCTGCAACAGGGGGTAGAGACCCAGTACTTC
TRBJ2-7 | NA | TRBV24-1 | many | CATSQVPSRDEQYF | TGTGCCACCAGTCAAGTTCCGTCCAGGGACGAGCAGTACTTC
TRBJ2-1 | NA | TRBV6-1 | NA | CASRLDSAYEQFF | TGTGCCAGCAGACTGGACTCCGCGTACGAGCAGTTCTTC
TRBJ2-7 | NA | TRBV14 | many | CASSQATLYEQYF | TGTGCCAGCAGCCAAGCTACCCTCTACGAGCAGTACTTC
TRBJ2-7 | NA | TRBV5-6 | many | CASSQENHGPYYEQYF | TGTGCCAGCAGCCAAGAGAACCACGGACCCTACTACGAGCAGTACTTC
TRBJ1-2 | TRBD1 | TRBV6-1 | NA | CASSPGQGETTNYGYTF | TGTGCCAGCAGTCCGGGACAGGGCGAAACCACTAACTATGGCTACACCTTC
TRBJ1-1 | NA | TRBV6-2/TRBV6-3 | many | CASSLSPEEAFF | TGTGCCAGCAGTCTATCACCAGAGGAAGCTTTCTTT
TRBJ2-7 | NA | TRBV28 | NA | CAAGTSSSYEQYF | TGTGCCGCCGGGACTTCCAGCTCCTACGAGCAGTACTTC
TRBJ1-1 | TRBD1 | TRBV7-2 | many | CASSFMTGGETEAFF | TGTGCCAGCAGCTTTATGACAGGGGGGGAGACTGAAGCTTTCTTT
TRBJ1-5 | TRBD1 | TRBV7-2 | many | CASSPGQVSNQPQHF | TGTGCCAGCAGCCCGGGACAGGTTAGCAATCAGCCCCAGCATTTT
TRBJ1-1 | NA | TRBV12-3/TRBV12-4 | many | CASSPGTPQNTEAFF | TGTGCCAGCAGCCCGGGGACTCCGCAGAACACTGAAGCTTTCTTT
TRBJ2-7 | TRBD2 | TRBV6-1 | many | CASLRGETGEQYF | TGTGCCAGCCTGCGGGGGGAGACTGGCGAGCAGTACTTC
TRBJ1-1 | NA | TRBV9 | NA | CASSVEPGGAQAFF | TGTGCCAGCAGCGTAGAGCCCGGGGGGGCCCAAGCTTTCTTT
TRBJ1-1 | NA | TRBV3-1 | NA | CASSQDSRVGTEAFF | TGTGCCAGCAGCCAAGATTCCAGGGTAGGCACTGAAGCTTTCTTT
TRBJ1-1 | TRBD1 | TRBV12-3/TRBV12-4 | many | CASSDRGLMMNTEAFF | TGTGCCAGCAGCGACAGGGGGCTTATGATGAACACTGAAGCTTTCTTT
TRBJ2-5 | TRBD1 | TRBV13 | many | CASSFGTGVETQYF | TGTGCCAGCAGCTTCGGGACAGGGGTTGAGACCCAGTACTTC
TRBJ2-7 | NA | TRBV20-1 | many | CSARERSSYEQYF | TGCAGTGCTAGGGAACGGAGCTCCTACGAGCAGTACTTC
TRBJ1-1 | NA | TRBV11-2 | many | CASSLYQVEAFF | TGTGCCAGCAGCTTATACCAGGTCGAAGCTTTCTTT
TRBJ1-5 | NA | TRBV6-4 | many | CASSHPSGTVYSNQPQHF | TGTGCCAGCAGTCATCCATCAGGGACGGTTTATAGCAATCAGCCCCAGCATTTT
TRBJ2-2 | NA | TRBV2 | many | CASSAFTNTGELFF | TGTGCCAGCAGTGCGTTTACGAACACCGGGGAGCTGTTTTTT
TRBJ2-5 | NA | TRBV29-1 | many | CSVEGTDQETQYF | TGCAGCGTTGAAGGGACGGATCAAGAGACCCAGTACTTC
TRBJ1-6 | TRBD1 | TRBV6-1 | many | CASREQGPGGSPLHF | TGTGCCAGCAGGGAACAGGGGCCTGGTGGTTCACCCCTCCACTTT